This note documents a single T cell receptor beta chain sequence. Autoimmune disease history or systemic immunosuppression led to patient exclusion. Profiling relied on immunoSEQ multiplex PCR, and the TCRdb table lists in-frame clones only, not all of them. The sample includes approximately 60,000 clones, approximately 87% seen only once; the top ten take 5.2%. This CDR3 spans 14 amino acids. Deletions cut 2 bases from V and 5 bases from J, with 13 bases between. Germline assignment: CDR1 MNHNY and CDR2 SVGAGI (reference sequence). This specimen comes from a study of OX40 agonist ivuxolimab in advanced cancers. About the research overall: Mean age about 60 years, range roughly 20 to 85; roughly 82% male.

The receptor's source is an adult with an advanced solid tumor such as melanoma, head and neck, liver or kidney cancer. The chain has TRBV6-6 and TRBJ2-7; D gene ambiguous. The sample was CD4+ or CD8+ T cells sorted from blood, taken in a trial of the OX40 agonist ivuxolimab. The chain's CDR3 is CASSYRVENNEQYF. CDR3 DNA: TGTGCCAGCAGTTACCGCGTAGAAAACAACGAGCAGTACTTC.